The subject of this entry is one T cell receptor beta chain. Its cognate antigen is unknown. These data originate in a study of cytomegalovirus exposure and HLA in healthy donors. Study-wide findings and caveats: Upon later analysis, HLA-associated TCR beta chains proved more clonally expanded than other, equally common chains. From TCR beta sequences, most subjects' HLA-A and HLA-B alleles were reportedly predicted accurately.

13 Jbeta primers and 60 Vbeta primers were used for the PCR. Clones were read by immunoSEQ multiplex PCR, and TCRdb kept only the in-frame ones, dropping some. This table has 150,000 or so clones, 80% appearing once. Donors consisted of healthy bone marrow donors. Sequencing used PBMCs. This sequence originates from a man aged 30-40 years in good health and CMV-seronegative.

The chain's CDR3 is CASSSPGSYEQYF. DNA of the CDR3: TGTGCCAGCAGCAGCCCGGGCTCCTACGAGCAGTACTTC. The chain links TRBV14 to TRBJ2-7; no clear D. V lost 5 bases and J 0 bases, leaving 8 bases between the germline ends. This CDR3 has 13 residues. The germline CDR1 and CDR2 sequences are SGHDN and FVKESK.